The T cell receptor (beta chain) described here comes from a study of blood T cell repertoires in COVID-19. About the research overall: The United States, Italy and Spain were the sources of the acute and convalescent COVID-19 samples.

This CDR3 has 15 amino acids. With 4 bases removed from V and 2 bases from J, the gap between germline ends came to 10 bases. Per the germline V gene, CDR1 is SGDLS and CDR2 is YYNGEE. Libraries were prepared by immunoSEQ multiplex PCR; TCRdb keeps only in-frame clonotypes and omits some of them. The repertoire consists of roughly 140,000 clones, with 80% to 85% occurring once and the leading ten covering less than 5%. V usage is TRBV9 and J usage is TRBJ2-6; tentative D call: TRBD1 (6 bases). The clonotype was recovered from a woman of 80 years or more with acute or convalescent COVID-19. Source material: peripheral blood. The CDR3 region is CASSSHRAGANVLTF. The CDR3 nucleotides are TGTGCCAGCAGCTCGCACAGGGCTGGGGCCAACGTCCTGACTTTC.